Below, 13 T cell receptor beta chains from the same sample are listed, as sequenced in a study of shared clonotypes between healthy human individuals. Assay used: immunoSEQ multiplex PCR; TCRdb lists only in-frame clones, some missing. The table includes over a million clones, about 75% detected once. Sequencing used memory CD4+ T cells sorted from blood. Subset described: CD45RA-negative fraction. These receptors all stem from a man aged 18 to 29 in good health.

In this sample, this clone turned up once. The chain is built from TRBV28 and TRBJ2-4; a possible D gene is TRBD2 (6 bases). This CDR3 is 15 amino acids long. The germline CDR1 and CDR2 sequences are MDHEN and SYDVKM. V dropped 2 bases and J dropped 3 bases, with 11 bases sitting between them. CDR3 sequence: CASSLSGLGKNIQYF. The CDR3 bases are TGTGCCAGCAGTTTAAGCGGGCTAGGCAAAAACATTCAGTACTTC.

The chain uses TRBV2 and TRBJ1-5; TRBD1 aligns across 10 bases. Germline assignment: CDR1 SNHLY and CDR2 FYNNEI. This CDR3 contains 15 residues. Trimming cost V 6 bases and J 2 bases; bases outside gene matches: 4. The CDR3 loop reads CASRLGQGGNQPQHF. CDR3 nucleotides: TGTGCCAGCAGGCTCGGACAGGGGGGCAATCAGCCCCAGCATTTT.

CDR3 coding DNA: TGCAGCGTTGTTACAGGTGAAGCTTTCTTT. It translates to CSVVTGEAFF. The chain has TRBV29-1 and TRBJ1-1; possibly TRBD1 for D (5 bases). Germline-derived CDR1 and CDR2 are SQVTM and ANQGSEA. The CDR3 is made up of 10 amino acids. V lost 4 bases to trimming and J lost 7 bases, with 7 bases between them.

Notes on this clone: Other DNA sequences in the sample encode the same CDR3. The rearrangement links TRBV28 to TRBJ2-7; 7 bases are a match to TRBD1. There are 12 residues in the CDR3. Germline CDR1 MDHEN, CDR2 SYDVKM. V trimming: 6 bases; J trimming: 3 bases; junction bases outside the gene matches: 2. This chain's CDR3 is CASSRQGYEQYF. In nucleotides, the CDR3 is TGTGCCAGCAGCCGACAGGGCTACGAGCAGTACTTC.

Turning to this clone: Its ends do not fully match the called genes, so a read error is possible. The chain employs TRBV7-7 and TRBJ1-6; no reliable D call. The CDR3 spans 15 residues. Germline V gives CDR1 SSHAT, CDR2 FNYEAQ (reference sequence). In nucleotides, the CDR3 is TGTGCTAGCAGCCTCATGAAACCGGCAATTTCACCCCTCCACTTT. Translation gives CASSLMKPAISPLHF.

This clone was picked up a small number of times. This chain uses TRBV4-1 with TRBJ2-3; a possible D gene is TRBD2 (5 bases). Trimming pared 5 bases from V and 3 bases from J, leaving 9 bases between. The CDR3 covers 13 residues. CDR1 and CDR2 (germline): MGHRA, YSYEKL. CDR3 in amino acids: CASSGRGTDTQYF. CDR3 in DNA: TGCGCCAGCAGCGGTCGGGGTACAGATACGCAGTATTTT.

The chain recombines TRBV4-2 with TRBJ1-5, with D perhaps matching TRBD1 (6 bases). The CDR3 loop spans 13 amino acids. The V end lost 3 bases, the J end lost 5 bases, and 8 bases lay between the germline ends. Per the germline V gene, CDR1 is LGHNA and CDR2 is YNFKEQ. The CDR3 spells CASSQTGYQPQHF. The CDR3, as DNA: TGTGCCAGCAGCCAGACAGGATATCAGCCCCAGCATTTT.

In its sample, this clone was seen a few times. The chain is built from TRBV29-1 and TRBJ2-7; possibly TRBD1 for D (6 bases). CDR3 size: 11 residues. The V end was cut by 5 bases, the J end by 2 bases, with 7 bases between. The germline V gene encodes CDR1 SQVTM and CDR2 ANQGSEA. In DNA form, the CDR3 reads TGCAGCGTTACAGGGACCTACGAGCAGTACTTC. Translating gives CSVTGTYEQYF.

The CDR3 spells CASSQEGVRNNEQFF. CDR3 DNA sequence: TGTGCCAGCAGCCAAGAGGGAGTTCGAAACAATGAGCAGTTCTTC. The V and J genes are TRBV4-2 and TRBJ2-1; D is perhaps TRBD2 (5 bases). CDR1 and CDR2 from the germline V gene are LGHNA and YNFKEQ. This CDR3 contains 15 residues. Trimming cost V 0 bases and J 5 bases, with 11 bases left between them.

The chain employs TRBV2 and TRBJ2-7, with TRBD1 matching over 7 bases. V trimming: 5 bases; J trimming: 1 base; junction bases outside the gene matches: 5. CDR1 and CDR2 (germline): SNHLY, FYNNEI. This CDR3 is built from 14 residues. In DNA form, the CDR3 reads TGTGCCAGCAGTCCACCGGGACAGTCCTACGAGCAGTACTTC. Amino acid sequence: CASSPPGQSYEQYF.

This chain uses TRBV5-4 with TRBJ2-1; TRBD2 matches at 7 bases. With V trimmed by 4 bases and J by 0 bases, 1 base remained unmatched. CDR3 length equals 14 residues. CDR1 is SGHNT and CDR2 is YYREEE in the germline V gene (reference sequence). The CDR3 region is CASSRTSSYNEQFF. The CDR3 DNA reads TGTGCCAGCAGCCGGACTAGCTCCTACAATGAGCAGTTCTTC.

Only one count was recorded for this clone. The chain couples TRBV28 to TRBJ2-1, with 10 bases identical to TRBD2. CDR3 length: 17 residues. Germline V lookup: CDR1 MDHEN, CDR2 SYDVKM. Trimming took 4 bases from V and 7 from J; bases not matched to a gene: 13. In nucleotides, the CDR3 is TGTGCCAGCAGTTCCCACGGGGAAGCGGGAGGGCCGAATGAGCAGTTCTTC. Amino acid sequence: CASSSHGEAGGPNEQFF. Drawing the rest from reference TRBV28 and TRBJ2-1, the complete variable domain is DVKVTQSSRYLVKRTGEKVFLECVQDMDHENMFWYRQDPGLGLRLIYFSYDVKMKEKGDIPEGYSVSREKKERFSLILESASTNQTSMYLCASSSHGEAGGPNEQFFGPGTRLTVL.

V and J are TRBV15 and TRBJ2-5; unclear D gene. Trimming stripped 5 bases from V and 2 bases from J, with 18 bases between. Germline CDR1 LNHNV, CDR2 YYDKDF (reference sequence). The CDR3 extends over 16 amino acids. The CDR3 DNA follows: TGTGCCACCAGCCGCTTGAGCTCTCCCGAACAAGAGACCCAGTACTTC. This sequence encodes CATSRLSSPEQETQYF.